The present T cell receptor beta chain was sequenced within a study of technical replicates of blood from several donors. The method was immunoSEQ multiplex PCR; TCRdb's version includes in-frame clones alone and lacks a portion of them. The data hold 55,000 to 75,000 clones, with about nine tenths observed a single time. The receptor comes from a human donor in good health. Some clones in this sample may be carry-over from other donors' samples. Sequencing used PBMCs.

This CDR3 reads CASSAVVEETQYF. The CDR3 DNA is TGTGCCAGCAGCGCTGTAGTAGAAGAGACCCAGTACTTC. The J gene is TRBJ2-5, the V gene TRBV6-1; D gene unclear. The germline V gene has CDR1 MNHNS and CDR2 SASEGT. The ends were cut back, 6 bases at V and 3 bases at J, with 11 bases in the middle. This CDR3 has 13 amino acids.